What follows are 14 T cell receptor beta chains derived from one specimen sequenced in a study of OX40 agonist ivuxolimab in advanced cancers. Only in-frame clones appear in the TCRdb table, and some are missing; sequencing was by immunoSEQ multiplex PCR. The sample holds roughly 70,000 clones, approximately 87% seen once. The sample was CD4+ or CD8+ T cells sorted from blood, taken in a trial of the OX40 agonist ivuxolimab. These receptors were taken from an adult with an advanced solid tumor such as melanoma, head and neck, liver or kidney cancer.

The CDR3 sequence: CASSIDLRTGWLFF. CDR3 nucleotides: TGTGCCAGTAGTATAGATCTTAGGACAGGGTGGTTATTCTTC. This chain connects TRBV19 to TRBJ2-1; the match to TRBD1 covers 8 bases. Germline V gene sequence: CDR1 LNHDA, CDR2 SQIVND (reference sequence). CDR3 length: 14 residues. V lost 0 bases and J lost 16; bases outside the gene matches: 11.

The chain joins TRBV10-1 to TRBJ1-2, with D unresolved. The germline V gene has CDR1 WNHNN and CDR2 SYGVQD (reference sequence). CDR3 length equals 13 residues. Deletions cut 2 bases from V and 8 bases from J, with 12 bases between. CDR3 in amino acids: CASSENRARGYTF. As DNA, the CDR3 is TGCGCCAGCAGTGAGAATCGGGCACGAGGCTACACCTTC.

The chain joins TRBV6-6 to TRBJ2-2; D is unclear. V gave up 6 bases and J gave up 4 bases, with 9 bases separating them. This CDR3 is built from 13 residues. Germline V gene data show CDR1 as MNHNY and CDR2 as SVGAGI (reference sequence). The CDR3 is CASSNPRTGELFF. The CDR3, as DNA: TGTGCCAGCAGCAATCCCCGCACCGGGGAGCTGTTTTTT.

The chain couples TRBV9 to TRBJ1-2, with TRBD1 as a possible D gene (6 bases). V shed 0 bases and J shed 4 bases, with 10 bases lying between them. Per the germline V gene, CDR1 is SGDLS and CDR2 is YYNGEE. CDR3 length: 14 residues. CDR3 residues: CASSVVGGPYGYTF. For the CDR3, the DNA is TGTGCCAGCAGCGTAGTTGGGGGCCCCTATGGCTACACCTTC.

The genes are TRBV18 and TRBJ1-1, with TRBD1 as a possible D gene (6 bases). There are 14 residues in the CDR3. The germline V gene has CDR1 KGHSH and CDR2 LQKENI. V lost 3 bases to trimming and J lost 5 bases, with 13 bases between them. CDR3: CASSPGTLETEAFF. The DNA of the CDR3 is TGTGCCAGCTCACCGGGGACACTTGAAACTGAAGCTTTCTTT.

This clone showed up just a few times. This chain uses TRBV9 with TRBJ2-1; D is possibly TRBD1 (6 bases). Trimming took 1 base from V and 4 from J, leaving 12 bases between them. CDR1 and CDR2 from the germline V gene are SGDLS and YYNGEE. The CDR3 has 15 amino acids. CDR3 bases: TGTGCCAGCAGCGTACAGGGGTTATGGTACAATGAGCAGTTCTTC. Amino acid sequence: CASSVQGLWYNEQFF.

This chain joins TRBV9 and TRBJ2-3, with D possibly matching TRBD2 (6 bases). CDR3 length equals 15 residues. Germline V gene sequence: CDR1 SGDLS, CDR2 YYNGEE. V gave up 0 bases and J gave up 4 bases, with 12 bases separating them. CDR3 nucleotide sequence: TGTGCCAGCAGCGTAGAAGCGGGCGCCGCAGATACGCAGTATTTT. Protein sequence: CASSVEAGAADTQYF.

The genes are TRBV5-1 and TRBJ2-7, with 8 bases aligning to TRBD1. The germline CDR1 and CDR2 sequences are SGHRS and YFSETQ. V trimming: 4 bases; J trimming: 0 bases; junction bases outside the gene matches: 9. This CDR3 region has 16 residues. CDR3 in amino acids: CASSLRSGTGSYEQYF. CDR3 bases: TGCGCCAGCAGCCTCCGCTCCGGGACAGGCTCCTACGAGCAGTACTTC.

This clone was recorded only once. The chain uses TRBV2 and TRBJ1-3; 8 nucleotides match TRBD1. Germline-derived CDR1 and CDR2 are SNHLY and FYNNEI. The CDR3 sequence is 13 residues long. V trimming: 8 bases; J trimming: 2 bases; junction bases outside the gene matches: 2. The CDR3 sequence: CASGTGPGNTIYF. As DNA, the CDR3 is TGTGCCAGCGGGACAGGTCCTGGAAACACCATATATTTT.

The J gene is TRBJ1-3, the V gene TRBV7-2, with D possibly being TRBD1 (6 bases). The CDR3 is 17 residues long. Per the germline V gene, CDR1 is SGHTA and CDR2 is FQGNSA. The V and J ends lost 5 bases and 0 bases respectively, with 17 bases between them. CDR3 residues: CASSPRGGTSSGNTIYF. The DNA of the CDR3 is TGTGCCAGCAGCCCTCGGGGCGGGACAAGCTCTGGAAACACCATATATTTT.

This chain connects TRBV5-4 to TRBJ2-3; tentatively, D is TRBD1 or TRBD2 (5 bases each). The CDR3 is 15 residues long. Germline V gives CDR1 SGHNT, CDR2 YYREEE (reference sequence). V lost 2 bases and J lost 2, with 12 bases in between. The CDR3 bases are TGTGCCAGCAGCTTCGACGGGGCCCTCACAGATACGCAGTATTTT. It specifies CASSFDGALTDTQYF.

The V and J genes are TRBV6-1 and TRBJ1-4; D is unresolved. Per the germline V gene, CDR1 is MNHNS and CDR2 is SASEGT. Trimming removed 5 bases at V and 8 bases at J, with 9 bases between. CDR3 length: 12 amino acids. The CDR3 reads CASSWTVEKLFF. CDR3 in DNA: TGTGCCAGCAGTTGGACGGTGGAAAAACTGTTTTTT.

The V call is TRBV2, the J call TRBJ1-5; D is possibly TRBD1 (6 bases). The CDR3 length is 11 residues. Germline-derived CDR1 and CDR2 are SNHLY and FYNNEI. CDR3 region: CGTGSGQPQHF. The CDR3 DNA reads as TGTGGAACAGGGTCAGGTCAGCCCCAGCATTTT.

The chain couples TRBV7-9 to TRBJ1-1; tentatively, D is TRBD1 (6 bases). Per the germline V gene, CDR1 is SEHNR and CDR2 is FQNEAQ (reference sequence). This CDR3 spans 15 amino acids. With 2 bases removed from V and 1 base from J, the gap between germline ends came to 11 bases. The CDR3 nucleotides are TGTGCCAGCAGCTTATTGGGGGCGGGGAACACTGAAGCTTTCTTT. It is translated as CASSLLGAGNTEAFF.